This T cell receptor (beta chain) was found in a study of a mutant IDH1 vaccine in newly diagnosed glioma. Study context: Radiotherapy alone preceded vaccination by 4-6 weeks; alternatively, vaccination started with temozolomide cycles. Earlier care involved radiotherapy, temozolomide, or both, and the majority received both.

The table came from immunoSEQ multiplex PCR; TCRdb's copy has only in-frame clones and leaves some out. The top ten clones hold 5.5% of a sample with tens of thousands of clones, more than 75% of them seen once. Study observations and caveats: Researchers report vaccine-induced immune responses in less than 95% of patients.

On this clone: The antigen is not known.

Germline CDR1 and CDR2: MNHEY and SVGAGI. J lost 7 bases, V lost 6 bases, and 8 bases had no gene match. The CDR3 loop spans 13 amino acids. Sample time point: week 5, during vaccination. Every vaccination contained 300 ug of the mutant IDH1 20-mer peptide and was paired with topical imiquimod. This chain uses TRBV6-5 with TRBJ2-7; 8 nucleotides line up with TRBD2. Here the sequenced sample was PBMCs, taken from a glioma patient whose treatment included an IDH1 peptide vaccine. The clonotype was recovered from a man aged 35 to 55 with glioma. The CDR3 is CASRPHGGGEQYF. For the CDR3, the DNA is TGTGCCAGCAGGCCCCACGGCGGGGGGGAGCAGTACTTC.